This T cell receptor beta chain was sequenced during a study of OX40 agonist ivuxolimab in advanced cancers. The CDR3 has 16 amino acids. The germline CDR1 and CDR2 sequences are LNHNV and YYDKDF (reference sequence). Trimming pared 3 bases from V and 1 base from J, leaving 10 bases between. Here immunoSEQ multiplex PCR was the method, and the copy in TCRdb shows in-frame clones only, minus some. The sample has some 80,000 clones, about nine tenths seen once; the top ten hold around 2.6%. The sequence came from an adult with an advanced solid tumor such as melanoma, head and neck, liver or kidney cancer. This chain links TRBV15 with TRBJ1-6; D ambiguous. The source material was CD4+ or CD8+ T cells sorted from blood, sampled in a trial of the OX40 agonist ivuxolimab. CDR3 DNA: TGTGCCACCAGCAGGCCCCTAACTTCCTATAATTCACCCCTCCACTTT. Protein: CATSRPLTSYNSPLHF.